This T cell receptor (beta chain) came from a study of cytomegalovirus exposure and HLA in healthy donors. Notes on the study in general: Several of the most significant clusters were apparently associated with common viral pathogens in a later analysis. Reported findings show TCR beta sequences accurately forecast HLA-A and HLA-B alleles in most subjects. A few of the chains that were CMV-associated were confirmed in vitro to be specific for CMV antigens. Association with HLA alleles at 0.05 false discovery rate was found for 15,000 or so TCR beta sequences in a later analysis.

The CDR3 runs to 15 residues. Germline CDR1 reads MDHEN; CDR2 reads SYDVKM. V was shortened by 5 bases and J by 6 bases, with 20 bases between the two germline ends. Use of 60 Vbeta and 13 Jbeta primers characterized the PCR. Some clones are missing from TCRdb's copy, which holds only in-frame ones; the method was immunoSEQ multiplex PCR. The clone table shows about 200,000 clones, with the ten largest holding 1.1%. A remark on this clone: The target antigen is unknown.

The receptor was derived from a girl aged 2 to 10 in good health and CMV-seropositive. V and J are TRBV28 and TRBJ2-7; D gene unclear. Sequences were obtained from PBMCs. CDR3 in DNA: TGTGCCAGCAGTGAGCACCCCCTAGACCCGTCCGAGCAGTACTTC. It translates to CASSEHPLDPSEQYF.